One and the same sample provided the 21 T cell receptor beta chains below, sequenced in a study of identical twins. TCRdb reprocessed the 5' RACE reads with MiXCR, giving one entry per CDR3 protein. The sample lists approximately 600,000 distinct CDR3 sequences, about 7% occurring once. The same data also went into a second study, on yellow fever vaccine responses in identical twins.

Sequenced sample: PBMCs. These receptors came from a woman aged 18-29 years in good health.

The rearrangement joins TRBV3-1 to TRBJ1-6, with 8 bases matching TRBD1. Germline-derived CDR1 and CDR2 are LGHDT and YNNKEL (reference sequence). The junction had 3 bases not matched to a gene; V was cut back by 3 bases and J by 5 bases. This CDR3 comprises 15 residues. DNA of the CDR3: TGTGCCAGCAGCCAGGGGACAGGCCATAATTCACCCCTCCACTTT. Protein: CASSQGTGHNSPLHF. Based on the CDR3 plus reference TRBV3-1 and TRBJ1-6, the full variable domain is DTAVSQTPKYLVTQMGNDKSIKCEQNLGHDTMYWYKQDSKKFLKIMFSYNNKELIINETVPNRFSPKSPDKAHLNLHINSLELGDSAVYFCASSQGTGHNSPLHFGNGTRLTVT.

Only a few counts were recorded for this clonotype. CDR3 amino acids: CASSIGDGYEQYF. Here the CDR3 DNA reads TGCGCCAGCAGCATAGGGGACGGCTACGAGCAGTACTTC. The chain joins TRBV5-1 to TRBJ2-7; D could derive from TRBD1 or TRBD2 (5 bases each). This CDR3 region has 13 residues. Germline CDR1 is SGHRS and CDR2 is YFSETQ. V dropped 4 bases and J dropped 3 bases, with 11 bases sitting between them.

This clonotype was recorded at least ten times. V usage is TRBV7-9 and J usage is TRBJ1-1; the match to TRBD1 covers 9 bases. Trimming took 5 bases from V and 6 from J; bases not matched to a gene: 10. The germline V gene has CDR1 SEHNR and CDR2 FQNEAQ (reference sequence). This CDR3 has 15 residues. CDR3 bases: TGTGCCAGCAGCCTCGGGACAGGGTTGATGGCTGAAGCTTTCTTT. Amino acids: CASSLGTGLMAEAFF.

This clonotype was detected ten times or more. This chain links TRBV3-1 with TRBJ2-1; 11 bases are a match to TRBD2. This CDR3 region has 16 residues. The V segment lost 3 bases and the J segment 5 bases; nucleotides outside the gene matches: 6. Germline assignment: CDR1 LGHDT and CDR2 YNNKEL (reference sequence). The DNA of the CDR3 is TGTGCCAGCAGCCAGGCCCTACTAGCGGGAGACAATGAGCAGTTCTTC. Protein product: CASSQALLAGDNEQFF.

The CDR3 is CASSQGQWQGDASRETQYF. The DNA of the CDR3 is TGTGCCAGCAGCCAAGGGCAGTGGCAGGGGGACGCCTCCCGGGAGACCCAGTACTTC. This chain uses TRBV4-2 with TRBJ2-5, with 7 bases lining up with TRBD1. From germline, CDR1 is LGHNA and CDR2 YNFKEQ. This CDR3 has 19 residues. The V gene end was trimmed by 1 base and the J gene end by 5 bases; junction bases not matched to a gene: 19.

This clonotype was seen many times. The chain employs TRBV5-1 and TRBJ2-3, with TRBD2 matching 8 bases. Per the germline V gene, CDR1 is SGHRS and CDR2 is YFSETQ. Trimming took 4 bases from V and 4 from J; bases not matched to a gene: 14. The CDR3 contains 17 residues. In nucleotides, the CDR3 is TGCGCCAGCAGCCCCCGAGGGAGCGGGAGTTTATCAGATACGCAGTATTTT. This codes for CASSPRGSGSLSDTQYF.

At least ten counts were recorded for this clonotype. CDR3 nucleotides: TGCAGCGTTGTAGGGGGACAGGGACAAGGGTATGGCTACACCTTC. Its protein is CSVVGGQGQGYGYTF. The chain couples TRBV29-1 to TRBJ1-2; 9 nucleotides match TRBD1. Germline V gene data show CDR1 as SQVTM and CDR2 as ANQGSEA. V trimming: 4 bases; J trimming: 5 bases; junction bases outside the gene matches: 11. CDR3 length: 15 residues.

The J gene is TRBJ2-1, the V gene TRBV3-1; 13 bases map to TRBD2. Germline lookup yields CDR1 LGHDT and CDR2 YNNKEL (reference sequence). V lost 0 bases, J lost 10 bases, and 12 bases stayed unmatched. The CDR3 has 18 amino acids. The CDR3 region is CASSQDTRLAGGLEEQFF. For the CDR3, the DNA is TGTGCCAGCAGCCAAGATACCCGACTAGCGGGGGGCCTCGAGGAGCAGTTCTTC.

CDR3 DNA sequence: TGTGCCAGCAGCGAGGGACCAGGCCAATACGAGCAGTACGTC. Its translation: CASSEGPGQYEQYV. The chain recombines TRBV28 with TRBJ2-7; D assignment may be TRBD1 or TRBD2 (5 bases each). V was cut by 6 bases and J by 4 bases, with 16 bases left in between. Germline loops: CDR1 MDHEN, CDR2 SYDVKM. The CDR3 contains 14 residues.

There are a few counts of this clonotype. This chain uses TRBV10-3 with TRBJ2-3; 10 bases align to TRBD1. Germline V CDR1 and CDR2: ENHRY, SYGVKD. Trimming cost V 4 bases and J 5 bases; bases outside gene matches: 9. CDR3 size: 16 residues. In nucleotides, the CDR3 is TGTGCCATCAGTGCCGAGACAGGGGGCATTGGAGATACGCAGTATTTT. Amino acid sequence: CAISAETGGIGDTQYF.

The V and J genes are TRBV9 and TRBJ2-3, with 7 bases that match TRBD2. Per germline, CDR1 SGDLS and CDR2 YYNGEE. CDR3 size: 17 residues. After removal of 4 bases from V and 2 bases from J, the junction contained 13 bases not matched to a gene. The CDR3 coding sequence is TGTGCCAGCAGCACCCCCCAGGCGGGGGAGTACACAGATACGCAGTATTTT. Protein sequence: CASSTPQAGEYTDTQYF.

This clonotype was seen ten or more times. This chain uses TRBV6-1 with TRBJ1-6, with TRBD1 identical over 7 bases. CDR1 is MNHNS and CDR2 is SASEGT in the germline V gene. Losses at the gene ends were 10 bases for V and 5 bases for J; bases not matched to a gene: 11. This CDR3 spans 15 amino acids. The CDR3 bases are TGTGCCACCCGACAGGGCTCCTTCCATAATTCACCCCTCCACTTT. It encodes CATRQGSFHNSPLHF.

The rearrangement joins TRBV5-1 to TRBJ2-1, with D possibly being TRBD2 (6 bases). CDR3 length: 14 residues. V lost 4 bases and J 5 bases, leaving 13 bases between the germline ends. The germline V gene has CDR1 SGHRS and CDR2 YFSETQ. The CDR3 loop reads CASSTRDLNNEQFF. The CDR3 DNA follows: TGCGCCAGCAGCACAAGGGACTTAAACAATGAGCAGTTCTTC.

Only a few counts were recorded for this clonotype. The chain recombines TRBV3-1 with TRBJ2-3; tentatively, D is TRBD1 (5 bases). CDR1 LGHDT and CDR2 YNNKEL come from the germline V gene (reference sequence). Deletions cut 8 bases from V and 6 bases from J, with 9 bases between. The length of the CDR3 is 11 residues. CDR3: CASGARDTQYF. DNA for the CDR3: TGTGCCAGCGGGGCCCGGGATACGCAGTATTTT.

This sequence joins TRBV12-3 or TRBV12-4 and TRBJ2-3, with TRBD2 identical over 9 bases. V lost 5 bases to trimming and J lost 4 bases; unmatched junction nucleotides: 10. CDR3 length: 16 residues. CDR3 sequence reads: CASSLQIAGVSDTQYF. The CDR3 bases are TGTGCCAGCAGTCTACAGATAGCGGGAGTGTCAGATACGCAGTATTTT.

This chain connects TRBV20-1 to TRBJ2-2; D perhaps matches TRBD2 (5 bases). There are 15 residues in the CDR3. The germline CDR1 and CDR2 sequences are DFQATT and SNEGSKA (reference sequence). Trimming removed 4 bases from V and 1 base from J, with 13 bases in between. The DNA for the CDR3 is TGCAGTGCTAACGCCCGGGATCGGAACACCGGGGAGCTGTTTTTT. Its protein product is CSANARDRNTGELFF.

The rearrangement links TRBV7-9 to TRBJ2-7; a possible D gene is TRBD2 (6 bases). V was shortened by 8 bases and J by 1 base, with 15 bases between the two germline ends. The germline V gene has CDR1 SEHNR and CDR2 FQNEAQ (reference sequence). This CDR3 contains 14 residues. CDR3: CASSKPGVSYEQYF. The CDR3 DNA is TGTGCCAGCTCAAAACCGGGAGTTTCCTACGAGCAGTACTTC.

This clonotype showed up just a few times. The chain employs TRBV15 and TRBJ2-1; D remains unclear. V was shortened by 8 bases and J by 3 bases, with 8 bases between the two germline ends. Germline values: CDR1 LNHNV, CDR2 YYDKDF (reference sequence). The CDR3 consists of 12 residues. The CDR3 nucleotides read TGTGCCACCGGGTCTCTCTACAATGAGCAGTTCTTC. Translated, it gives CATGSLYNEQFF.

A few counts support this clonotype. The J gene is TRBJ2-7, the V gene TRBV20-1; 10 nucleotides match TRBD2. This CDR3 is built from 14 residues. J was trimmed by 7 bases and V by 5 bases; bases with no gene match: 11. From germline, CDR1 is DFQATT and CDR2 SNEGSKA (reference sequence). The CDR3 reads CSARAGGFEGEQYF. In nucleotides, the CDR3 is TGCAGTGCTCGAGCGGGAGGGTTCGAGGGGGAGCAGTACTTC.

The sample holds many counts of this clonotype. This sequence joins TRBV24-1 and TRBJ2-1, with 7 positions matching TRBD1. There are 15 residues in the CDR3. V was clipped by 0 bases and J by 6 bases; unmatched bases: 4. CDR1 and CDR2 from the germline V gene are KGHDR and SFDVKD. Written as DNA, the CDR3 is TGTGCCACCAGTGATTTGCGGGACAGCACCAATGAGCAGTTCTTC. Protein sequence: CATSDLRDSTNEQFF.

Ten or more counts support this clonotype. V usage is TRBV7-9 and J usage is TRBJ2-3, with 7 nucleotides matching TRBD2. This CDR3 is built from 15 residues. The V gene end was trimmed by 4 bases and the J gene end by 3 bases; junction bases not matched to a gene: 7. From germline, CDR1 is SEHNR and CDR2 FQNEAQ (reference sequence). CDR3 nucleotide sequence: TGTGCCAGCAGCTCAGGGAGCGGGGAGACAGATACGCAGTATTTT. Protein: CASSSGSGETDTQYF.